The rows below give T cell receptor beta chains drawn from one sample of a study of blood T cell repertoires in COVID-19. Here immunoSEQ multiplex PCR was the method, and the copy in TCRdb shows in-frame clones only, minus some. This table holds about 220,000 clones, approximately 80% found once. Sequenced material: peripheral blood. Receptors originate from a man aged 45-65 years with active or convalescent COVID-19. Each CDR3 is given without its conserved first and last residue. Clone size is given for some rows only: seen once, a few or many times, or a class if the clone is expanded.

CDR3	size	J	V
ASSLEGSGGPRETQY	.	TRBJ2-5	TRBV5-8
SVEDPVGSTGVVDTQY	.	TRBJ2-3	TRBV29-1
ASSPTSRPYTYNEQF	.	TRBJ2-1	TRBV18
ASSDYTKATGGEYGYT	.	TRBJ1-2	TRBV10-2
ASSPGTAASGT	once	TRBJ1-2	TRBV12-3/TRBV12-4
ASSLVPRGYNEQF	.	TRBJ2-1	TRBV5-4
ASSLAQNSPLH	.	TRBJ1-6	TRBV11-1
ASSKPPRDGGNTIY	.	TRBJ1-3	TRBV7-9
ASSLVSGGPYQETQY	.	TRBJ2-5	TRBV28
ASTQRGYEQY	.	TRBJ2-7	TRBV3-1/TRBV3-2
ASSVASSGGYT	few	TRBJ1-2	TRBV9
ACRLDPFQETQY	.	TRBJ2-5	TRBV6-5
ASSLRTSGGGNEQF	.	TRBJ2-1	TRBV5-1
ASKLGGAGEGYEQY	.	TRBJ2-7	TRBV7-2
ASSITGTNAETQY	.	TRBJ2-5	TRBV5-1
ASSLTGQGVQDTQY	.	TRBJ2-3	TRBV11-2
ASSLGPLRGGNQETQY	.	TRBJ2-5	TRBV5-6
ASSPQWTGPSTDTQY	.	TRBJ2-3	TRBV4-1